This T cell receptor beta chain was found in a study of T-cell memory formation after mild COVID-19. The CDR3 runs to 16 residues. Germline-derived CDR1 and CDR2 are SGHRS and YFSETQ. With 0 bases clipped from V and 3 bases from J, the junction kept 6 bases outside the gene matches. The sample holds a few counts of this clonotype. TCRdb called the 5' RACE reads again in MiXCR, with one record for every CDR3 protein. The sample lists 350,000 to 400,000 distinct CDR3 sequences; 20% to 25% were seen once. The TCR sequence derives from an adult woman who had mild COVID-19 (a few samples of this study predate the infection). Cell type and time point are not known. This chain joins TRBV5-1 and TRBJ2-1; 7 nucleotides line up with TRBD1. The sample taken for sequencing was PBMCs or a T cell subset sorted from them (not recorded which). In DNA form, the CDR3 reads TGCGCCAGCAGCTTGGGGGACAGCCGATACTACAATGAGCAGTTCTTC. Protein sequence: CASSLGDSRYYNEQFF.